The clone carrying this TCR beta chain was counted once. The antigen is not known. With the Oncomine TCR Beta short-read assay, DNA from cultured CD4+ T cells was sequenced. From cultured CD4+ T cells, genomic DNA was extracted. In TCRdb, the PCR reads were re-called with MiXCR into one record per CDR3 protein. The data hold 7,500 to 10,000 distinct CDR3 sequences, with roughly 34% observed a single time. These data originate in a study of vaccination and CD4 T cells after COVID-19. Study-level findings and limits: This study had few convalescent patients and no early post-infection samples.

The V end was cut by 3 bases, the J end by 7 bases, with 10 bases between. The CDR3 consists of 12 residues. In germline, CDR1 is MDHEN, CDR2 SYDVKM. Treatment indicated: roughly ten-day PBMC culture with coronavirus spike peptide pools or control peptides (ViraFEST assay). One should note that the unexposed donor's CD4+ T cells were collected before the COVID-19 pandemic (2011-2018). The sequenced sample was CD4+ T cells from blood, cultured in vitro. The chain recombines TRBV28 with TRBJ2-7, with D uncertain. This TCR was sampled from a human donor in good health. The DNA for the CDR3 is TGTGCCAGCAGTTTTACCGTAGGAGAGCAGTACTTC. Translating it yields CASSFTVGEQYF.